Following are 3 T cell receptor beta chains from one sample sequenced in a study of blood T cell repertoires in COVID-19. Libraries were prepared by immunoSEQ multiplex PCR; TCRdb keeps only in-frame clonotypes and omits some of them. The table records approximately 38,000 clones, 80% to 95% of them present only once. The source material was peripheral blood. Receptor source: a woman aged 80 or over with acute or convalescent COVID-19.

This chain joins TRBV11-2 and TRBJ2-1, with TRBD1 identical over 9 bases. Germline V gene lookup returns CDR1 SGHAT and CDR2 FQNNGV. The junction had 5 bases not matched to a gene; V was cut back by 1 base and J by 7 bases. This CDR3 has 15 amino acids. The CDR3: CASSLGDRDWNEQFF. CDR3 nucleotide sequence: TGTGCCAGCAGCTTAGGGGACAGGGATTGGAATGAGCAGTTCTTC.

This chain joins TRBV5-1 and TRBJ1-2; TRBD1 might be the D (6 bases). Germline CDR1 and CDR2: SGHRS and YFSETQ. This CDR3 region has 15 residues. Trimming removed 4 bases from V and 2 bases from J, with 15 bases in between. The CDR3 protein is CASSAGRGGNYGYTF. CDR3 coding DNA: TGCGCCAGCAGCGCAGGCAGGGGTGGCAACTATGGCTACACCTTC.

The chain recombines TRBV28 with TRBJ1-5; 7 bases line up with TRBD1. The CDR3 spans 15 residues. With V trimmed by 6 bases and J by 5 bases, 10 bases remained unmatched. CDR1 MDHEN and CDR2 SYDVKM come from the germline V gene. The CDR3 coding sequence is TGTGCCAGCAGCACCGGGACAGCCAACCATCAGCCCCAGCATTTT. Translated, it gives CASSTGTANHQPQHF. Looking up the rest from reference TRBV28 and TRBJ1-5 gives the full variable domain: DVKVTQSSRYLVKRTGEKVFLECVQDMDHENMFWYRQDPGLGLRLIYFSYDVKMKEKGDIPEGYSVSREKKERFSLILESASTNQTSMYLCASSTGTANHQPQHFGDGTRLSIL.